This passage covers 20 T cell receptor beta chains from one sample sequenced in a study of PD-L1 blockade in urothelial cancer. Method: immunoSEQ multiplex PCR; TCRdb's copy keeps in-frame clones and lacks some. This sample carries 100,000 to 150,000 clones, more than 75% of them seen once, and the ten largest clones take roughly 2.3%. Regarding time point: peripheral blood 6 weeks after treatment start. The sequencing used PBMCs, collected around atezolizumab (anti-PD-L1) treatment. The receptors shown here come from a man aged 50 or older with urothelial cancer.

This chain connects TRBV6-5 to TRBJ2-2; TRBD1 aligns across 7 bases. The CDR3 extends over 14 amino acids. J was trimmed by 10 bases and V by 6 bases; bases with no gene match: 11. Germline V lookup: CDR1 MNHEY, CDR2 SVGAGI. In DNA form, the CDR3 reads TGTGCCAGCAGGGTAGACAGGGCGTGGAAGGAGCTGTTTTTT. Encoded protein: CASRVDRAWKELFF.

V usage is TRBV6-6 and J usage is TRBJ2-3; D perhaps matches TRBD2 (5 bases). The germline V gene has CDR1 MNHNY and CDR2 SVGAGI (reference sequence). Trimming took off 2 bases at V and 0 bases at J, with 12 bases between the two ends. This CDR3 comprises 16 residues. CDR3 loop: CASSYKSGASTDTQYF. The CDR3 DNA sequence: TGTGCCAGCAGTTACAAAAGCGGCGCTAGCACAGATACGCAGTATTTT.

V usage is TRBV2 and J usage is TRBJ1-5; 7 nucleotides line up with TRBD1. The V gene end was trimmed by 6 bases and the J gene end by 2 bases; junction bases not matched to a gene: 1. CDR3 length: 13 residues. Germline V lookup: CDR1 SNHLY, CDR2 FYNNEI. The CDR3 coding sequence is TGTGCCAGCAGCGGACAGGGCAATCAGCCCCAGCATTTT. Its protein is CASSGQGNQPQHF.

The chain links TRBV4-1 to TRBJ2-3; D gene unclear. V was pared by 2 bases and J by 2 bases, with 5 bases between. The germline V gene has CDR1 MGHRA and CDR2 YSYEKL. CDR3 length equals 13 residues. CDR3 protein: CASSQLNTDTQYF. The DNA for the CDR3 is TGCGCCAGCAGCCAACTAAACACAGATACGCAGTATTTT.

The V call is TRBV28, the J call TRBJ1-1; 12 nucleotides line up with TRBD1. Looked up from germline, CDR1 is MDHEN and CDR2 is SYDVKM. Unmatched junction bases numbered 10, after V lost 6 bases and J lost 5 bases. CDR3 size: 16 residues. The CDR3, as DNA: TGTGCCAGCAGGTCCGGGACAGGGGGCTCGGGAACTGAAGCTTTCTTT. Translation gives CASRSGTGGSGTEAFF.

The CDR3 nucleotides are TGCGCCAGCAGCTTTTCCCCTAGCGGGAGTATCTACGAGCAGTACTTC. Its protein product is CASSFSPSGSIYEQYF. J is TRBJ2-7 and V is TRBV5-1; 10 nucleotides line up with TRBD2. This CDR3 is 16 amino acids long. Unmatched junction bases numbered 8, after V lost 2 bases and J lost 3 bases. Germline CDR1 SGHRS, CDR2 YFSETQ.

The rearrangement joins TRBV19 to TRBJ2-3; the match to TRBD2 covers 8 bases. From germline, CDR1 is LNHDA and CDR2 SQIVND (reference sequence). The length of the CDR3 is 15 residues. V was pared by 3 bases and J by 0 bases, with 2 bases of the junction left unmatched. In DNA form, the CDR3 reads TGTGCCAGTAGTATGACTAGCGTAAGCACAGATACGCAGTATTTT. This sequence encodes CASSMTSVSTDTQYF.

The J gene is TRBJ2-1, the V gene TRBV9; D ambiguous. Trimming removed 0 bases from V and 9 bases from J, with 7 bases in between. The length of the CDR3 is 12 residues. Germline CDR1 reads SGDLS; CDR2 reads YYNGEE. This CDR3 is CASSVELGEQFF. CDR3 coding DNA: TGTGCCAGCAGCGTAGAACTCGGTGAGCAGTTCTTC.

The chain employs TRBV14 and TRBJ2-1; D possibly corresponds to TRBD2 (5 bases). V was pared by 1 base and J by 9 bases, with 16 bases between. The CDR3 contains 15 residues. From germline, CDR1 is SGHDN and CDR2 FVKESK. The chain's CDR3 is CASSQVPGKGVEQFF. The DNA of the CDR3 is TGTGCCAGCAGCCAAGTGCCCGGGAAGGGTGTTGAGCAGTTCTTC.

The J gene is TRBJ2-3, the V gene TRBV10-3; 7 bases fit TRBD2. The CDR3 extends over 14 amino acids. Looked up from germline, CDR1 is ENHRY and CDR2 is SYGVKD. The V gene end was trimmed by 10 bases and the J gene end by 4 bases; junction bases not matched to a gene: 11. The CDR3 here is CATRAGASADTQYF. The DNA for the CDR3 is TGTGCCACCAGGGCGGGAGCCTCCGCAGATACGCAGTATTTT.

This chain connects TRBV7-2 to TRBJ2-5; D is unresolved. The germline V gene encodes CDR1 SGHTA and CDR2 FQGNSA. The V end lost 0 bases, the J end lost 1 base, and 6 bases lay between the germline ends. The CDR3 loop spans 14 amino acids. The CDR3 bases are TGTGCCAGCAGCTTAGCGTCACTCCAAGAGACCCAGTACTTC. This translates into CASSLASLQETQYF.

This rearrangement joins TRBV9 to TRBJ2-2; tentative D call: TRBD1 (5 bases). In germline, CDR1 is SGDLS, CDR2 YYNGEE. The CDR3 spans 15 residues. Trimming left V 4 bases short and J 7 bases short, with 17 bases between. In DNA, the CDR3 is TGTGCCAGCAGCCAATCCTCAGGGTCCCACGGGGAGCTGTTTTTT. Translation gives CASSQSSGSHGELFF.

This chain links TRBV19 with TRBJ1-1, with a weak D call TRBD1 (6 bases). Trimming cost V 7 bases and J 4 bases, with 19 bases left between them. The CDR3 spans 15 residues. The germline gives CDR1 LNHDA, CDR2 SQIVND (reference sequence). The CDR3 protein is CASTWGRQEGTEAFF. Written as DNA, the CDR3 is TGTGCCAGTACGTGGGGAAGACAGGAAGGCACTGAAGCTTTCTTT.

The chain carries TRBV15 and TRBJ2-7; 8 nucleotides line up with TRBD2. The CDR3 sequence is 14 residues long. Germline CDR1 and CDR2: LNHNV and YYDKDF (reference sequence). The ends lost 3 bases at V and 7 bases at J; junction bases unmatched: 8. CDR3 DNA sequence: TGTGCCACCAGCAGTGCAGCGGGAGTAAGAGAGCAGTACTTC. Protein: CATSSAAGVREQYF.

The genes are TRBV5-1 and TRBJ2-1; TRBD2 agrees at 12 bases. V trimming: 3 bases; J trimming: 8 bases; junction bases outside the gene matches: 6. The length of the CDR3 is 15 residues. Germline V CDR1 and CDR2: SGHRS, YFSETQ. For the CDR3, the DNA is TGCGCCAGCAGCTCTAGACTAGCGGGAGTGGATGAGCAGTTCTTC. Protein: CASSSRLAGVDEQFF. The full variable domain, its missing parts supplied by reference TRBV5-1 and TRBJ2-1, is KAGVTQTPRYLIKTRGQQVTLSCSPISGHRSVSWYQQTPGQGLQFLFEYFSETQRNKGNFPGRFSGRQFSNSRSEMNVSTLELGDSALYLCASSSRLAGVDEQFFGPGTRLTVL.

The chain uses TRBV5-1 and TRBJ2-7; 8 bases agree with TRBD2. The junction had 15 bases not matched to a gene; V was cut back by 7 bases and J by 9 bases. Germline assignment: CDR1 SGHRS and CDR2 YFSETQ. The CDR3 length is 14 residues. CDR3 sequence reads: CASSELAGPTVQYF. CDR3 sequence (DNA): TGCGCCAGCTCGGAGTTAGCGGGGCCCACCGTGCAGTACTTC.

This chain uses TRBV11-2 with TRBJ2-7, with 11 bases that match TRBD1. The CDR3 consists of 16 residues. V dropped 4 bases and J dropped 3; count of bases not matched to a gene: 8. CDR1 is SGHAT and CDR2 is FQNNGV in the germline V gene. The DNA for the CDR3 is TGTGCCAGCAGCTCGAGGGACAGGGGGGCACACTACGAGCAGTACTTC. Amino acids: CASSSRDRGAHYEQYF.

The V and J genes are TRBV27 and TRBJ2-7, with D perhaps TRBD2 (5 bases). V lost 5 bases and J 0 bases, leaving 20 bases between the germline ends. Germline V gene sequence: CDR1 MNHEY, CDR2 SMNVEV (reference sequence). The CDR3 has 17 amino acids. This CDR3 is CASSPQGRVHNSYEQYF. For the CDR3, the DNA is TGTGCCAGCAGTCCACAAGGGCGGGTCCATAACTCCTACGAGCAGTACTTC.

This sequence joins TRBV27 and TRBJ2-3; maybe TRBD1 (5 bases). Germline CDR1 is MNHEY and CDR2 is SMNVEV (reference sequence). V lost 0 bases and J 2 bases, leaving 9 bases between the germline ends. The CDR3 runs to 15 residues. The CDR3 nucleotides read TGTGCCAGCAGTTTATCGTACAGGCCCACAGATACGCAGTATTTT. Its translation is CASSLSYRPTDTQYF.

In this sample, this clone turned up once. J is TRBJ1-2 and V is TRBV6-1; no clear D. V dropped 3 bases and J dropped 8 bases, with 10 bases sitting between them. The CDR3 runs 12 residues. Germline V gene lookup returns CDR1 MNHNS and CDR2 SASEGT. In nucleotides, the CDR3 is TGTGCCAGCAGTGACGGAGGGCTCGGCTACACCTTC. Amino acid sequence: CASSDGGLGYTF.